These 17 T cell receptor beta chains were sequenced from one sample in a study of shared clonotypes between healthy human individuals. TCRdb's table, derived via immunoSEQ multiplex PCR, lists solely in-frame clones and lacks some. The data hold about 2.4 million clones, with 85% to 95% observed a single time. Material for sequencing was naive CD4+ T cells sorted from blood. Subset indicated: CD45RA+ positively selected. The receptor set was obtained from a man younger than 35 in good health.

The chain uses TRBV6-4 and TRBJ2-3; 8 bases map to TRBD1. Germline assignment: CDR1 MRHNA and CDR2 SNTAGT. Trimming took 4 bases from V and 2 from J; bases not matched to a gene: 5. This CDR3 region has 15 residues. The CDR3 DNA reads TGTGCCAGCAGTGCACAGGGGGTGGACACAGATACGCAGTATTTT. Amino acid sequence: CASSAQGVDTDTQYF.

V is TRBV11-2 and J is TRBJ1-3; D is unresolved. This CDR3 has 17 amino acids. Germline assignment: CDR1 SGHAT and CDR2 FQNNGV. The V gene lost 4 bases and the J gene lost 0 bases, with 16 bases spanning the gap. Here the CDR3 reads CASSSDGRKSSGNTIYF. DNA of the CDR3: TGTGCCAGCAGCTCCGACGGACGGAAGAGCTCTGGAAACACCATATATTTT.

The V gene is TRBV18, the J gene TRBJ2-5; 15 bases match TRBD2. CDR3 length: 19 residues. The junction had 10 bases not matched to a gene; V was cut back by 3 bases and J by 2 bases. Germline V gives CDR1 KGHSH, CDR2 LQKENI. CDR3 residues: CASSPVPGLAGGIQETQYF. The CDR3 nucleotides are TGTGCCAGCTCACCGGTTCCGGGACTAGCGGGGGGCATACAAGAGACCCAGTACTTC.

In regard to this clone: Other DNA sequences from this sample encode an identical CDR3 as well. The chain has TRBV11-3 and TRBJ2-3; possible D gene TRBD2, 6 bases. The CDR3 runs to 15 residues. The germline V gene has CDR1 SGHNT and CDR2 YENEEA. Deletions cut 3 bases from V and 0 bases from J, with 10 bases between. CDR3 protein: CASSLGGKSTDTQYF. CDR3 bases: TGTGCCAGCAGCTTGGGCGGGAAGAGCACAGATACGCAGTATTTT. Complete variable domain (other parts from reference TRBV11-3 and TRBJ2-3): EAGVVQSPRYKIIEKKQPVAFWCNPISGHNTLYWYLQNLGQGPELLIRYENEEAVDDSQLPKDRFSAERLKGVDSTLKIQPAELGDSAVYLCASSLGGKSTDTQYFGPGTRLTVL.

The chain links TRBV30 to TRBJ2-5; either TRBD1 or TRBD2 may fit D (5 bases each). The CDR3 is made up of 13 amino acids. Looked up from germline, CDR1 is GTSNPN and CDR2 is SVGIG (reference sequence). With 0 bases removed from V and 5 bases from J, the gap between germline ends came to 10 bases. The CDR3 DNA reads as TGTGCCTGGAGTGTACGAAGGGACGAGACCCAGTACTTC. This gives the protein CAWSVRRDETQYF.

This clone showed up just once. The chain couples TRBV5-1 to TRBJ2-7; 9 nucleotides agree with TRBD1. This CDR3 contains 16 residues. Trimming cost V 4 bases and J 1 base; bases outside gene matches: 9. Germline lookup yields CDR1 SGHRS and CDR2 YFSETQ. The CDR3 sequence: CASSPTGTGFSYEQYF. DNA of the CDR3: TGCGCCAGCAGCCCGACCGGGACAGGGTTTTCCTACGAGCAGTACTTC.

On this clone itself: This same CDR3 is encoded by further DNA sequences in the sample. V is TRBV5-1 and J is TRBJ1-4; the D is unclear. In germline, CDR1 is SGHRS, CDR2 YFSETQ. The CDR3 sequence is 14 residues long. V was shortened by 0 bases and J by 1 base, with 4 bases between the two germline ends. CDR3 amino acids: CASSLGGTNEKLFF. The CDR3 DNA reads as TGCGCCAGCAGCTTGGGCGGAACTAATGAAAAACTGTTTTTT. The whole variable domain, remainder taken from reference TRBV5-1 and TRBJ1-4, is KAGVTQTPRYLIKTRGQQVTLSCSPISGHRSVSWYQQTPGQGLQFLFEYFSETQRNKGNFPGRFSGRQFSNSRSEMNVSTLELGDSALYLCASSLGGTNEKLFFGSGTQLSVL.

As for this clone: Other DNA sequences within the sample encode an identical CDR3. The chain employs TRBV2 and TRBJ2-7; no reliable D call. V was pared by 3 bases and J by 3 bases, with 6 bases between. CDR1 SNHLY and CDR2 FYNNEI come from the germline V gene. The CDR3 is made up of 12 amino acids. CDR3 region: CASSEDGYEQYF. CDR3 DNA sequence: TGTGCCAGCAGTGAGGACGGCTACGAGCAGTACTTC.

This chain links TRBV6-5 with TRBJ1-1; D not certain. The CDR3 covers 12 residues. V was cut by 8 bases and J by 5 bases, with 12 bases left in between. In germline, CDR1 is MNHEY, CDR2 SVGAGI. CDR3 DNA sequence: TGTGCCAGCTCACTACTGGGAACTGAAGCTTTCTTT. It codes for CASSLLGTEAFF.

DNA of the CDR3: TGCGCCAGCAGTGAGTCGATGGCGGGAGGGAAGTACGAGCAGTACTTC. Amino acids: CASSESMAGGKYEQYF. The gene calls are TRBV10-1 and TRBJ2-5; 9 nucleotides agree with TRBD2. TRBJ2-7 matches the DNA end more closely, so the J call is doubtful. This CDR3 has 16 amino acids. Germline CDR1 reads WNHNN; CDR2 reads SYGVQD (reference sequence).

The J gene is TRBJ2-7, the V gene TRBV27; D gene ambiguous. Germline V gene sequence: CDR1 MNHEY, CDR2 SMNVEV (reference sequence). The V end was cut by 1 base, the J end by 1 base, with 5 bases between. The CDR3 consists of 13 residues. DNA for the CDR3: TGTGCCAGCAGTTTATACGTATCCTACGAGCAGTACTTC. It yields the protein CASSLYVSYEQYF.

The chain carries TRBV6-1 and TRBJ1-1; 7 positions match TRBD1. Germline CDR1 and CDR2: MNHNS and SASEGT. CDR3 length equals 15 residues. Trimming at V came to 0 bases and at J to 5 bases, leaving 6 bases not matched to a gene. CDR3 residues: CASSEAEGGRTEAFF. The CDR3 DNA is TGTGCCAGCAGTGAAGCAGAAGGGGGCAGAACTGAAGCTTTCTTT.

V is TRBV9 and J is TRBJ1-3, with 7 bases aligning to TRBD1. CDR1 SGDLS and CDR2 YYNGEE come from the germline V gene. V dropped 3 bases and J dropped 2; count of bases not matched to a gene: 8. The CDR3 length is 16 residues. The CDR3 region has the DNA TGTGCCAGCAGCGCCAGGACAGGCGCAACTGGAAACACCATATATTTT. Translating gives CASSARTGATGNTIYF.

The rearrangement joins TRBV28 to TRBJ2-7; TRBD1 or TRBD2 may be the D gene (5 bases each). CDR3 length equals 16 residues. Germline assignment: CDR1 MDHEN and CDR2 SYDVKM. V lost 5 bases, J lost 10 bases, and 27 bases lay in between. CDR3 nucleotide sequence: TGTGCCAGCAGTGAATCCGTTCTCGGGGCCCCAGGCGACCAGTACTTC. Translating gives CASSESVLGAPGDQYF.

This rearrangement joins TRBV10-2 to TRBJ1-4, with TRBD1 matching 7 bases. This CDR3 comprises 14 residues. Trimming at V came to 0 bases and at J to 7 bases, leaving 2 bases not matched to a gene. CDR1 is WSHSY and CDR2 is SAAADI in the germline V gene. CDR3 region: CASSESGGGEKLFF. CDR3 in DNA: TGCGCCAGCAGTGAGTCAGGGGGCGGTGAAAAACTGTTTTTT.

V gene TRBV5-1 combines with J gene TRBJ1-6, with 7 bases that match TRBD1. Germline trimming cut 4 bases from V and 7 bases from J; bases unmatched to any gene: 11. This CDR3 contains 16 residues. Germline loops: CDR1 SGHRS, CDR2 YFSETQ. The CDR3 nucleotides read TGCGCCAGCAGCCTGACAGGGCTACCTGGAAATTCACCCCTCCACTTT. Translation gives CASSLTGLPGNSPLHF.

This rearrangement joins TRBV27 to TRBJ1-5; D is uncertain. V lost 6 bases, J lost 4 bases, and 7 bases lay in between. This CDR3 spans 12 amino acids. The germline gives CDR1 MNHEY, CDR2 SMNVEV (reference sequence). The CDR3 DNA sequence: TGTGCCAGCAGGGGCCGGAATCAGCCCCAGCATTTT. Translation gives CASRGRNQPQHF.